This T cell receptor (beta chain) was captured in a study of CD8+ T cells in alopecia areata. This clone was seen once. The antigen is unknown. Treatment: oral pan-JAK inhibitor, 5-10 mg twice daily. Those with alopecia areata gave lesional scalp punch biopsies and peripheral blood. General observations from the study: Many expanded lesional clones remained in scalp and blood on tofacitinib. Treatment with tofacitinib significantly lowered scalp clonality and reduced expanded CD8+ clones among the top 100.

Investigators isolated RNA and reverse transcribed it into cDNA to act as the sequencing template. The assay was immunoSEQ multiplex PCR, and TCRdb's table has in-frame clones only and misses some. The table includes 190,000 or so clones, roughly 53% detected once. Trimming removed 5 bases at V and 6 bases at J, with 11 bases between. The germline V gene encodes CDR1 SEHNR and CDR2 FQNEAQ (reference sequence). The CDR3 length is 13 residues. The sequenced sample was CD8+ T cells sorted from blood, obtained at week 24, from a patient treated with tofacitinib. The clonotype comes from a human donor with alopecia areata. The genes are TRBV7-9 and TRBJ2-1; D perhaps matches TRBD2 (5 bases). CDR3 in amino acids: CASSPRGGNEQFF. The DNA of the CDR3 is TGTGCCAGCAGCCCCCGCGGAGGCAATGAGCAGTTCTTC.